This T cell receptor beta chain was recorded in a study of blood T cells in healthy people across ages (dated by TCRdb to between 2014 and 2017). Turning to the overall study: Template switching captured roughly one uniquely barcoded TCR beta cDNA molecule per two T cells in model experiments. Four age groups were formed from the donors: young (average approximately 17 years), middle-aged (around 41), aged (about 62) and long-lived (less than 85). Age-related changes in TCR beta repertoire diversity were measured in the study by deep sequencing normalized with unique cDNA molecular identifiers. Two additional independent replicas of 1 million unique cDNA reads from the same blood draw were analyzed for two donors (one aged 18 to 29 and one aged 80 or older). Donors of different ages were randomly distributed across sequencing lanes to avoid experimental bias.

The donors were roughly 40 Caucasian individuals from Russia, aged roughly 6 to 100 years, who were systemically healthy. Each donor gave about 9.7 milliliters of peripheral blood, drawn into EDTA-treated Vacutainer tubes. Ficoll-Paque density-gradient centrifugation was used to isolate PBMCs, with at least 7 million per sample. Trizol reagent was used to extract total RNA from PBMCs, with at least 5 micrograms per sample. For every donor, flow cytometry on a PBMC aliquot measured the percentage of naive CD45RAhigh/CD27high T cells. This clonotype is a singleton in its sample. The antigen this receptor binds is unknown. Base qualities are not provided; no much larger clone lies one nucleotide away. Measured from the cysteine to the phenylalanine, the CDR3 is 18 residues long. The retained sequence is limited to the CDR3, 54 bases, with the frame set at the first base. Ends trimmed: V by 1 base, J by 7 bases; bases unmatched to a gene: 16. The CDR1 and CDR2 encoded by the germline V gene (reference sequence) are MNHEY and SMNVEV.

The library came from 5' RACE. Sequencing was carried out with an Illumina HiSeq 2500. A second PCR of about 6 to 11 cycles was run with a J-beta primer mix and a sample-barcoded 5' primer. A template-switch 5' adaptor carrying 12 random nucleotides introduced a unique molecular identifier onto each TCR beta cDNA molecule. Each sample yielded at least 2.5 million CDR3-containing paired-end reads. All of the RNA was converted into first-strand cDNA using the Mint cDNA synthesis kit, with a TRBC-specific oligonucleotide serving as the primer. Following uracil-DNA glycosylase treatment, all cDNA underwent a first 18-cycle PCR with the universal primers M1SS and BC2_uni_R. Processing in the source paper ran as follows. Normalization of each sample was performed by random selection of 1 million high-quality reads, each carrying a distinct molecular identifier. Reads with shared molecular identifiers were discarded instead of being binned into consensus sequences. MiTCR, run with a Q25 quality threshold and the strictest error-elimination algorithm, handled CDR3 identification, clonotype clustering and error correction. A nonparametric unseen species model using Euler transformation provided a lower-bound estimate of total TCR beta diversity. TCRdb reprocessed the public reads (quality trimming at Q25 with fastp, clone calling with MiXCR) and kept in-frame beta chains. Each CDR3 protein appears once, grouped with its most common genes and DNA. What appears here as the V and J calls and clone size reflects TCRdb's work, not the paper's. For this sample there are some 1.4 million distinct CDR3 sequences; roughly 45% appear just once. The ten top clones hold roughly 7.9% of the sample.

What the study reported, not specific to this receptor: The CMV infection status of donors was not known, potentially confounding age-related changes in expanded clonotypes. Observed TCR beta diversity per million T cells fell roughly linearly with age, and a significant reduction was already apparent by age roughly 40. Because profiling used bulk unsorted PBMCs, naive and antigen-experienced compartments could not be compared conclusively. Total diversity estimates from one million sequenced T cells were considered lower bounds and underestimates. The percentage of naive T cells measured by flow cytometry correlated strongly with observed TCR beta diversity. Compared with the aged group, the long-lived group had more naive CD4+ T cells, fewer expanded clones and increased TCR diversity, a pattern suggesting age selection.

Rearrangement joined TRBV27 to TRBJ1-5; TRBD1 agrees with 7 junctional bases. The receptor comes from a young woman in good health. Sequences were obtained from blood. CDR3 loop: CASSLLSPRQGGNQPQHF. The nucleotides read TGTGCCAGCAGTTTATTATCCCCCCGTCAGGGGGGTAACCAGCCCCAGCATTTT.